This TCR beta chain was retrieved from a study of blood T cells in healthy people across ages. Trimming stripped 1 base from V and 2 bases from J, with 7 bases between. Germline values: CDR1 SGHTA, CDR2 FQGTGA. This CDR3 comprises 14 residues. For the second PCR, which ran for roughly 7 to 11 cycles, a sample-barcoded 5' primer and a J-beta primer mix were used. TCRdb reprocessed the 5' RACE reads with MiXCR, giving one entry per CDR3 protein. Of about 560,000 distinct CDR3 sequences in the sample, roughly a quarter were seen once. These same data were also listed under a study on T cells of mothers and their children.

The sequencing input was blood. The rearrangement uses TRBV7-3 and TRBJ2-3; unclear D gene. This sequence originates from a boy between 2 and 10 years old in good health. In DNA, the CDR3 is TGTGCCAGCAGCTTAAATCAAGCCACAGATACGCAGTATTTT. It codes for CASSLNQATDTQYF.